Shown below are 23 T cell receptor beta chains from a single sample sequenced in a study of blood T cell repertoires in COVID-19. The protocol was immunoSEQ multiplex PCR, while the TCRdb copy is restricted to in-frame clones and leaves out a portion. The table shows about 140,000 clones, with about 90% occurring only once. Source material: peripheral blood. These TCRs come from a woman aged 45 to 65 with acute or convalescent COVID-19.

The V and J genes are TRBV5-1 and TRBJ2-2, with D possibly matching TRBD2 (5 bases). Trimming took off 2 bases at V and 1 base at J, with 6 bases between the two ends. CDR3 length equals 14 residues. Germline V CDR1 and CDR2: SGHRS, YFSETQ. The CDR3 loop reads CASSFGENTGELFF. The CDR3 nucleotides read TGCGCCAGCAGCTTCGGGGAGAACACCGGGGAGCTGTTTTTT.

The rearrangement uses TRBV30 and TRBJ1-5, with D tentatively TRBD1 (5 bases). The germline V gene has CDR1 GTSNPN and CDR2 SVGIG (reference sequence). This CDR3 is 11 amino acids long. Between the trimmed V and J ends, which lost 0 bases and 11 bases, there was a span of 8 bases. CDR3 nucleotide sequence: TGTGCCTGGAGTGTATCCAGGGCCCAGCATTTT. It translates to CAWSVSRAQHF.

The chain links TRBV5-6 to TRBJ1-2; the D gene is possibly TRBD1 (6 bases). CDR1 is SGHDT, CDR2 YYEEEE, per germline. V lost 0 bases to trimming and J lost 3 bases, with 12 bases between them. There are 15 residues in the CDR3. The CDR3 loop reads CASSLEGQRYYGYTF. The DNA of the CDR3 is TGTGCCAGCAGCTTGGAAGGACAGCGATACTATGGCTACACCTTC.

The chain carries TRBV2 and TRBJ2-7, with TRBD1 matching over 10 bases. With 8 bases clipped from V and 4 bases from J, the junction kept 5 bases outside the gene matches. Germline V lookup: CDR1 SNHLY, CDR2 FYNNEI. The CDR3 is made up of 13 amino acids. Written as DNA, the CDR3 is TGTGCCAGCTACCGGGACAGGGGTTACGAGCAGTACTTC. Translation: CASYRDRGYEQYF. The full variable domain, rest sourced from reference TRBV2 and TRBJ2-7, is EPEVTQTPSHQVTQMGQEVILRCVPISNHLYFYWYRQILGQKVEFLVSFYNNEISEKSEIFDDQFSVERPDGSNFTLKIRSTKLEDSAMYFCASYRDRGYEQYFGPGTRLTVT.

The V and J genes are TRBV2 and TRBJ1-4; 8 bases align to TRBD1. Per the germline V gene, CDR1 is SNHLY and CDR2 is FYNNEI. Losses at the gene ends were 6 bases for V and 0 bases for J; bases not matched to a gene: 6. The CDR3 extends over 16 amino acids. The CDR3 nucleotides are TGTGCCAGCAGAACGCAGGGGGCCGCAACTAATGAAAAACTGTTTTTT. Its protein is CASRTQGAATNEKLFF.

The chain uses TRBV6-5 and TRBJ2-7, with D tentatively TRBD1 (6 bases). Deletions cut 7 bases from V and 1 base from J, with 11 bases between. The CDR3 consists of 13 residues. Germline CDR1 reads MNHEY; CDR2 reads SVGAGI. Here the CDR3 reads CASTKDRSYEQYF. In DNA, the CDR3 is TGTGCCAGCACTAAGGACAGATCCTACGAGCAGTACTTC.

The V and J genes are TRBV11-2 and TRBJ2-1, with 16 nucleotides matching TRBD2. The junction had 15 bases not matched to a gene; V was cut back by 5 bases and J by 8 bases. This CDR3 region has 19 residues. Looked up from germline, CDR1 is SGHAT and CDR2 is FQNNGV. The CDR3: CASSPGTSGGALLIHEQFF. The CDR3 nucleotides read TGTGCCAGCAGCCCGGGGACTAGCGGGGGGGCCCTGTTAATCCATGAGCAGTTCTTC.

The chain links TRBV3-1 (or the pseudogene TRBV3-2) to TRBJ2-5, with D perhaps matching TRBD1 (5 bases). The CDR3 is 15 residues long. Trimming removed 2 bases from V and 5 bases from J, with 15 bases in between. Germline CDR1 reads LGHDT; CDR2 reads YNNKEL (reference sequence). The CDR3 spells CASSQQGFKGETQYF. The CDR3 DNA reads as TGTGCCAGCAGCCAACAGGGTTTTAAAGGGGAGACCCAGTACTTC.

The chain carries TRBV6-5 and TRBJ1-1, with D unclear. Between the trimmed V and J ends, which lost 2 bases and 0 bases, there was a span of 13 bases. The CDR3 runs 16 residues. The germline gives CDR1 MNHEY, CDR2 SVGAGI. The CDR3 here is CASSYARSNMNTEAFF. CDR3 bases: TGTGCCAGCAGTTACGCCAGGTCCAACATGAACACTGAAGCTTTCTTT.

V and J are TRBV2 and TRBJ2-2; 11 bases map to TRBD2. The germline CDR1 and CDR2 sequences are SNHLY and FYNNEI. The CDR3 extends over 15 amino acids. V trimming: 7 bases; J trimming: 5 bases; junction bases outside the gene matches: 6. In nucleotides, the CDR3 is TGTGCCAGCACCAGACTAGCGGGAAGGACCGGGGAGCTGTTTTTT. This gives the protein CASTRLAGRTGELFF.

The V and J genes are TRBV9 and TRBJ2-7; D gene unclear. Trimming left V 0 bases short and J 5 bases short, with 3 bases between. The germline V gene encodes CDR1 SGDLS and CDR2 YYNGEE. CDR3 length equals 11 residues. The CDR3, as DNA: TGTGCCAGCAGCGTAGGCGACGAGCAGTACTTC. This translates into CASSVGDEQYF.

The rearrangement links TRBV29-1 to TRBJ2-3; 10 bases fit TRBD1. V lost 2 bases, J lost 2 bases, and 10 bases stayed unmatched. There are 17 residues in the CDR3. Germline lookup yields CDR1 SQVTM and CDR2 ANQGSEA. In DNA, the CDR3 is TGCAGCGTTGAAAAGGGGACAGGGGTTCTTCACACAGATACGCAGTATTTT. Translation gives CSVEKGTGVLHTDTQYF.

This sequence joins TRBV6-1 and TRBJ1-1, with D uncertain. Germline V gives CDR1 MNHNS, CDR2 SASEGT. The ends were cut back, 3 bases at V and 1 base at J, with 9 bases in the middle. CDR3 length: 14 amino acids. The CDR3 loop reads CASSDSITNTEAFF. The DNA for the CDR3 is TGTGCCAGCAGTGACAGTATTACGAACACTGAAGCTTTCTTT.

The V and J genes are TRBV5-1 and TRBJ2-2; the D is unclear. The CDR3 has 11 amino acids. Germline V CDR1 and CDR2: SGHRS, YFSETQ. The V end lost 4 bases, the J end lost 8 bases, and 6 bases lay between the germline ends. The DNA for the CDR3 is TGCGCCAGCAGCCTTCTAGGGGAGCTGTTTTTT. It encodes CASSLLGELFF.

As to this clone: The same CDR3 is also encoded by other DNA sequences in this sample. The rearrangement links TRBV19 to TRBJ1-1; D gene ambiguous. Trimming shortened V by 4 bases and J by 1 base, and 10 bases separated the two germline ends. Germline-derived CDR1 and CDR2 are LNHDA and SQIVND (reference sequence). The CDR3 spans 14 residues. CDR3 loop: CASSTLGGNTEAFF. As DNA, the CDR3 is TGTGCCAGTAGTACCCTCGGAGGGAACACTGAAGCTTTCTTT.

This chain connects TRBV11-3 to TRBJ1-6; possibly TRBD1 for D (6 bases). The ends were cut back, 4 bases at V and 6 bases at J, with 13 bases in the middle. The CDR3 is 15 amino acids. From germline, CDR1 is SGHNT and CDR2 YENEEA. CDR3 loop: CASSSHRVSNSPLHF. Here the CDR3 DNA reads TGTGCCAGCAGCTCCCACAGGGTGAGTAATTCACCCCTCCACTTT.

The chain employs TRBV15 and TRBJ1-6; D is possibly TRBD1 (6 bases). V was pared by 5 bases and J by 14 bases, with 13 bases between. The CDR3 has 12 residues. Germline lookup yields CDR1 LNHNV and CDR2 YYDKDF (reference sequence). For the CDR3, the DNA is TGTGCCACCAGCCGCCCTGAGGGGGCCCTCCACTTT. It encodes CATSRPEGALHF.

This clone occurred once. This chain uses TRBV24-1 with TRBJ2-1; TRBD1 might be the D (6 bases). The V end lost 5 bases, the J end lost 0 bases, and 10 bases lay between the germline ends. The CDR3 has 15 residues. CDR1 and CDR2 (germline): KGHDR, SFDVKD. CDR3 nucleotide sequence: TGTGCCACCAGTGCAGGGGAGCTCTCCTACAATGAGCAGTTCTTC. Amino acids: CATSAGELSYNEQFF.

As for this clone: Germline is not matched at one junction end, which may reflect a read error. The chain carries TRBV7-7 and TRBJ2-5; weak D call: TRBD2 (5 bases). CDR3 length equals 15 residues. CDR1 and CDR2 (germline): SSHAT, FNYEAQ (reference sequence). The CDR3 DNA reads TGTGCTAGCAGCTGGAGAACGGGGTACCAAGAGACCCAGTACTTC. Translating gives CASSWRTGYQETQYF.

The CDR3, as DNA: TGCGCCAGCAGCCCCCCGGGACTAGCGGGGTCGGGCACCGGGGAGCTGTTTTTT. Its protein is CASSPPGLAGSGTGELFF. The J gene is TRBJ2-2, the V gene TRBV5-1; 13 nucleotides agree with TRBD2. Germline V gene lookup returns CDR1 SGHRS and CDR2 YFSETQ. V was clipped by 4 bases and J by 4 bases; unmatched bases: 10. The CDR3 contains 18 residues.

The chain joins TRBV27 to TRBJ2-2; a possible D gene is TRBD2 (5 bases). V was trimmed by 2 bases and J by 7 bases, leaving 11 bases between them. This CDR3 is built from 14 residues. Germline CDR1 and CDR2: MNHEY and SMNVEV (reference sequence). The CDR3 reads CASSLEGWFGELFF. The CDR3 nucleotides are TGTGCCAGCAGTTTAGAGGGTTGGTTCGGGGAGCTGTTTTTT.

In its sample, this clone was seen a few times. The chain has TRBV5-8 and TRBJ1-5, with 7 bases aligning to TRBD1. Germline values: CDR1 SGHTS, CDR2 YDEGEE. This CDR3 has 14 residues. J was trimmed by 2 bases and V by 4 bases; bases with no gene match: 3. The CDR3 bases are TGTGCCAGCAGCGATCAGGGGGGCAATCAGCCCCAGCATTTT. It encodes CASSDQGGNQPQHF.

V usage is TRBV7-2 and J usage is TRBJ1-6, with D tentatively TRBD1 (6 bases). The CDR3 has 15 residues. Trimming shortened V by 1 base and J by 8 bases, and 12 bases separated the two germline ends. Germline V CDR1 and CDR2: SGHTA, FQGNSA. For the CDR3, the DNA is TGTGCCAGCAGCTTAGTGGGGGCGCCGGATTCACCCCTCCACTTT. Its translation: CASSLVGAPDSPLHF.